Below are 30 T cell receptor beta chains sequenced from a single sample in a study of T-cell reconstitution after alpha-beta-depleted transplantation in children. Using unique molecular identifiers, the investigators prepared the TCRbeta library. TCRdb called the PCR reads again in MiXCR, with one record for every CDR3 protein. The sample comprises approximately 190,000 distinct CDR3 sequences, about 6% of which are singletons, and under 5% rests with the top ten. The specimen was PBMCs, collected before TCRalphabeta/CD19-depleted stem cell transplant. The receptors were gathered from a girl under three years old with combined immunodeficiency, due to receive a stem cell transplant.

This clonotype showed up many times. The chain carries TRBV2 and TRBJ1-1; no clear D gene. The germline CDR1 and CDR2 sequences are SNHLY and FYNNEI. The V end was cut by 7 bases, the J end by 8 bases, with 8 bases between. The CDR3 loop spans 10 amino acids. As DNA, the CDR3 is TGTGCCAGCACTTGGCGGGAAGCTTTCTTT. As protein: CASTWREAFF.

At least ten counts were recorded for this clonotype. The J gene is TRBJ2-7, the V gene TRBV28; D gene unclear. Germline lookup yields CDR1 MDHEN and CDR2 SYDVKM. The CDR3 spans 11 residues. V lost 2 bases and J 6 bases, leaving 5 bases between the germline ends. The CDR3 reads CASSLQREQYF. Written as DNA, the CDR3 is TGTGCCAGCAGTTTACAGCGCGAGCAGTACTTC.

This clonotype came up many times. CDR3 region: CASSFPSLLGQGSTEAFF. For the CDR3, the DNA is TGTGCCAGCAGTTTTCCTAGTCTTCTCGGACAGGGGTCCACTGAAGCTTTCTTT. The chain joins TRBV28 to TRBJ1-1, with 9 bases lining up with TRBD1. CDR3 length: 18 amino acids. V gave up 3 bases and J gave up 4 bases; unmatched junction bases: 15. Germline CDR1 reads MDHEN; CDR2 reads SYDVKM. Together with reference TRBV28 and TRBJ1-1, the CDR3 gives the full variable domain: DVKVTQSSRYLVKRTGEKVFLECVQDMDHENMFWYRQDPGLGLRLIYFSYDVKMKEKGDIPEGYSVSREKKERFSLILESASTNQTSMYLCASSFPSLLGQGSTEAFFGQGTRLTVV.

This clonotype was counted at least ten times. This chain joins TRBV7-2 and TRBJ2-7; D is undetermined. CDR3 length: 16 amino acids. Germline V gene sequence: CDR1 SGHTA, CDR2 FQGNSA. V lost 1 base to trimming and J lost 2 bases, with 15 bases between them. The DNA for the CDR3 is TGTGCCAGCAGCTTAGGTGGCACCACCGGCCCCTACGAGCAGTACTTC. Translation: CASSLGGTTGPYEQYF.

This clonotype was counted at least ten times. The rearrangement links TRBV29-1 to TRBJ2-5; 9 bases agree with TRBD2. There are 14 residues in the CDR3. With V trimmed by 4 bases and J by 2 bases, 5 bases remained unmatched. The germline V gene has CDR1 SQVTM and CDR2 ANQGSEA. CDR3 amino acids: CSVGMLAGQETQYF. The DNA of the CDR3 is TGCAGCGTTGGTATGCTAGCGGGGCAAGAGACCCAGTACTTC. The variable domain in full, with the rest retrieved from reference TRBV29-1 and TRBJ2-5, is SAVISQKPSRDICQRGTSLTIQCQVDSQVTMMFWYRQQPGQSLTLIATANQGSEATYESGFVIDKFPISRPNLTFSTLTVSNMSPEDSSIYLCSVGMLAGQETQYFGPGTRLLVL.

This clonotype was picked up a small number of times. The CDR3 sequence is CASNRLADYNEQFF. For the CDR3, the DNA is TGTGCCAGCAATAGACTAGCGGACTACAATGAGCAGTTCTTC. V gene TRBV28 combines with J gene TRBJ2-1; 9 nucleotides align to TRBD2. The CDR3 is 14 residues long. CDR1 and CDR2 from the germline V gene are MDHEN and SYDVKM. J was trimmed by 3 bases and V by 7 bases; bases with no gene match: 4.

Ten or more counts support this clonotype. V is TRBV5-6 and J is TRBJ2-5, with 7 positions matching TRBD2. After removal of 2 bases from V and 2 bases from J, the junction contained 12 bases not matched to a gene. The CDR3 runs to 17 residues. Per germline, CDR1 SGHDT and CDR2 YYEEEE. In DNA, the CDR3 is TGTGCCAGCAGCTTAGTGTGGGCTAGCGGAAATCAAGAGACCCAGTACTTC. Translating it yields CASSLVWASGNQETQYF.

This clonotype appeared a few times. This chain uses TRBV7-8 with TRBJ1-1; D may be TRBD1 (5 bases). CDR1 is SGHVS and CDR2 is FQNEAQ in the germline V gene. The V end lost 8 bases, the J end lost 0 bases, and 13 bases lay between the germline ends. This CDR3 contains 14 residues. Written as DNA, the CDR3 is TGTGCCAGCGTCAAGGGACCCATGAACACTGAAGCTTTCTTT. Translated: CASVKGPMNTEAFF. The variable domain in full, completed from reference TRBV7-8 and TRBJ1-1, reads GAGVSQSPRYKVAKRGQDVALRCDPISGHVSLFWYQQALGQGPEFLTYFQNEAQLDKSGLPSDRFFAERPEGSVSTLKIQRTQQEDSAVYLCASVKGPMNTEAFFGQGTRLTVV.

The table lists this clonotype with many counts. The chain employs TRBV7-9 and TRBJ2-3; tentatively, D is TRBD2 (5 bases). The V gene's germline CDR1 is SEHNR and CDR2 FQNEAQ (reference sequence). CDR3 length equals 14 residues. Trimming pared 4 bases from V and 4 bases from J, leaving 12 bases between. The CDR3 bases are TGTGCCAGCAGCTCCCCGGACTGGGCAGATACGCAGTATTTT. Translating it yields CASSSPDWADTQYF.

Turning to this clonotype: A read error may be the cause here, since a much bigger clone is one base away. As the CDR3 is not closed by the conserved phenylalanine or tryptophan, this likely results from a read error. CDR3 region: CASSPPGDQPQHC. The CDR3 nucleotides are TGTGCCAGCAGCCCCCCAGGGGATCAGCCCCAGCATTGT. The chain uses TRBV12-3 or TRBV12-4 and TRBJ1-5; a weak D match, TRBD1 (6 bases). With 6 bases removed from V and 5 bases from J, the gap between germline ends came to 11 bases. The CDR3 is made up of 13 amino acids.

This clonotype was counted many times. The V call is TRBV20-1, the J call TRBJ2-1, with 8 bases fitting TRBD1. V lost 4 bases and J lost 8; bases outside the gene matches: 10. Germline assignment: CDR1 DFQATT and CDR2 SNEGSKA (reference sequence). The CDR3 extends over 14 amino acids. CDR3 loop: CSATALDRDHEQFF. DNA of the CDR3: TGCAGTGCTACCGCATTGGACAGGGACCATGAGCAGTTCTTC.

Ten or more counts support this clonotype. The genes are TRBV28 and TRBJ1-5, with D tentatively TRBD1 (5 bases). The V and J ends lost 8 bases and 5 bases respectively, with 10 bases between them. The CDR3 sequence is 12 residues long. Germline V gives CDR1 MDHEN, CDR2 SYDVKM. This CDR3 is CASEEGDQPQHF. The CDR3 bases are TGTGCCAGCGAGGAAGGGGATCAGCCCCAGCATTTT.

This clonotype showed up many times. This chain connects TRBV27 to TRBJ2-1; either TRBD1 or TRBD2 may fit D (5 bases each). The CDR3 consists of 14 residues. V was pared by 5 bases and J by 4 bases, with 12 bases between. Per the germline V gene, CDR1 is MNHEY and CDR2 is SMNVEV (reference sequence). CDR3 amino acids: CASSPWDLYNEQFF. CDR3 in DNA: TGTGCCAGCAGTCCATGGGACCTATACAATGAGCAGTTCTTC.

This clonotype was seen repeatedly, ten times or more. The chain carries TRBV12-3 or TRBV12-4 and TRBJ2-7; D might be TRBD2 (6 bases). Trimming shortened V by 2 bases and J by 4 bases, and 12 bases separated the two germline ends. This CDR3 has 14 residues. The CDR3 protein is CASSLMFGGYEQYF. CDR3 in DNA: TGTGCCAGCAGTTTAATGTTTGGAGGGTACGAGCAGTACTTC.

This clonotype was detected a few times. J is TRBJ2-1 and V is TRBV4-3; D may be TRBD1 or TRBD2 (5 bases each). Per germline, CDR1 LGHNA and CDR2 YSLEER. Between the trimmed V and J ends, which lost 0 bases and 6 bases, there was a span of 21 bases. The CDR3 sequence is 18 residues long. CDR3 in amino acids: CASSQEGVSTVAPNEQFF. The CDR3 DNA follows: TGCGCCAGCAGCCAAGAGGGGGTGTCTACCGTCGCACCCAATGAGCAGTTCTTC.

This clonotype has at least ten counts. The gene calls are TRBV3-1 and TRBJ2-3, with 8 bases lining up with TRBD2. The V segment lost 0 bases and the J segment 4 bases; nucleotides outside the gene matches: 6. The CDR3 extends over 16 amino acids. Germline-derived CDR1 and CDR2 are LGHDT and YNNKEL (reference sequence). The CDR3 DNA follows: TGTGCCAGCAGCCAAGATACGGGAGGGAGCGCAGATACGCAGTATTTT. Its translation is CASSQDTGGSADTQYF.

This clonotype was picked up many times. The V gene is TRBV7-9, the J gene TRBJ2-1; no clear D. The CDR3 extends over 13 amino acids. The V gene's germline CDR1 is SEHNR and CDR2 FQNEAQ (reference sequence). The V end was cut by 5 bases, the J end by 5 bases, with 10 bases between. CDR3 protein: CASSPLMDNEQFF. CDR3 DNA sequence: TGTGCCAGCAGCCCTCTCATGGACAATGAGCAGTTCTTC.

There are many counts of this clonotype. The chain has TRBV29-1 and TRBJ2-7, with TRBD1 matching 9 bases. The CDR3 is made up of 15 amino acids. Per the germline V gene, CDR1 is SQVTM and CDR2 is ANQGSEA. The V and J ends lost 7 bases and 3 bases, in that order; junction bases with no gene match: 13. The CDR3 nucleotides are TGCAGCGCTCGCCCTTACACAGGGGGCGACTACGAGCAGTACTTC. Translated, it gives CSARPYTGGDYEQYF.

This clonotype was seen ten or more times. In nucleotides, the CDR3 is TGTGCCAGCAGCTCATGGACCACCAATGAGCAGTTCTTC. This sequence encodes CASSSWTTNEQFF. The gene calls are TRBV7-9 and TRBJ2-1; unclear D gene. V shed 4 bases and J shed 6 bases, with 10 bases lying between them. The CDR3 sequence is 13 residues long. The germline CDR1 and CDR2 sequences are SEHNR and FQNEAQ (reference sequence).

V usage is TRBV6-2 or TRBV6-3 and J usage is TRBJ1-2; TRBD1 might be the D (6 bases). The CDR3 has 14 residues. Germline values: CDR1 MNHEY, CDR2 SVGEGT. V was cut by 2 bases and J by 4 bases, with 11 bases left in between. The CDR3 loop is CASSYNRDIYGYTF. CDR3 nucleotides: TGTGCCAGCAGTTACAATCGGGACATCTATGGCTACACCTTC.

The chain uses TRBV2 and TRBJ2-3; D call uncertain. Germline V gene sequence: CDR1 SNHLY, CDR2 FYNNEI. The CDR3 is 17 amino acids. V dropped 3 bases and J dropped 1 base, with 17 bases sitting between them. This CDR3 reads CASSEPTGPHGTDTQYF. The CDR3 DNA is TGTGCCAGCAGTGAGCCGACTGGTCCCCACGGCACAGATACGCAGTATTTT.

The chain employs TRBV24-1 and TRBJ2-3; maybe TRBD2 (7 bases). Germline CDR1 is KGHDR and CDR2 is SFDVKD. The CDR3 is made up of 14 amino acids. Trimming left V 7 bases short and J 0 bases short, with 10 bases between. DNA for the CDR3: TGTGCCACCAGAAGGGGGGGAAGCACAGATACGCAGTATTTT. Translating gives CATRRGGSTDTQYF.

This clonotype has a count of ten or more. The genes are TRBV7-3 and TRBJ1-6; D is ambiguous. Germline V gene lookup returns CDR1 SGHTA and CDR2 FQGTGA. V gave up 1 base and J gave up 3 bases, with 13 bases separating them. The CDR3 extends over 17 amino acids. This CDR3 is CASSLNGGRVYNSPLHF. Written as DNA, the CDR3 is TGTGCCAGCAGCTTAAACGGAGGACGGGTCTATAATTCACCCCTCCACTTT.

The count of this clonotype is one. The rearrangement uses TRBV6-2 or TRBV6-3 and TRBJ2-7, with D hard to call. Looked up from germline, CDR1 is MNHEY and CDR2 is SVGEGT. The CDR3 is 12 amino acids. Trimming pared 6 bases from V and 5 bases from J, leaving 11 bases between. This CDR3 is CASSARWNEQYF. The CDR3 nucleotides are TGTGCCAGCAGCGCCAGGTGGAACGAGCAGTACTTC.

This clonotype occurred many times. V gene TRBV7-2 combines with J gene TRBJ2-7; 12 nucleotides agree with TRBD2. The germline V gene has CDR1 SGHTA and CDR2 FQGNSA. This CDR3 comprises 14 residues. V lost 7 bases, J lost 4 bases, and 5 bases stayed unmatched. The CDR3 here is CASTPLAGGYEQYF. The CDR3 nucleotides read TGTGCCAGCACCCCCCTAGCGGGAGGGTACGAGCAGTACTTC. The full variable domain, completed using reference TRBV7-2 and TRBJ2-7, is GAGVSQSPSNKVTEKGKDVELRCDPISGHTALYWYRQSLGQGLEFLIYFQGNSAPDKSGLPSDRFSAERTGGSVSTLTIQRTQQEDSAVYLCASTPLAGGYEQYFGPGTRLTVT.

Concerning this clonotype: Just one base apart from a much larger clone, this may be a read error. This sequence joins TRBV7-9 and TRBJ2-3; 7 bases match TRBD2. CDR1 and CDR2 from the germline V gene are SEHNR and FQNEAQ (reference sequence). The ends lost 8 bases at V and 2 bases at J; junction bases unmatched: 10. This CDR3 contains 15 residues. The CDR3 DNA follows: TGTGCCAGCGCGAATGAGGGGAGGGACACAGATACGCAGTATTTT. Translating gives CASANEGRDTDTQYF.

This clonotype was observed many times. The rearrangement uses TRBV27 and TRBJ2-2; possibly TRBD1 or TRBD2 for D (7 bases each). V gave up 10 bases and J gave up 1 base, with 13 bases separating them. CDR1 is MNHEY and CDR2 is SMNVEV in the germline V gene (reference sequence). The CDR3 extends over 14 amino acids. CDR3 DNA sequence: TGTGCCATCAGGGGGGGACGGAACACCGGGGAGCTGTTTTTT. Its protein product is CAIRGGRNTGELFF.

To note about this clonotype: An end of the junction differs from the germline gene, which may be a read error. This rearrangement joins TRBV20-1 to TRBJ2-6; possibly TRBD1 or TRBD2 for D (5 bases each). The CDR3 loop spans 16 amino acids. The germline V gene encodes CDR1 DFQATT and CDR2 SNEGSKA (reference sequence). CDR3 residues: CCASPQTGSGANVLTF. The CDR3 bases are TGCTGTGCTAGCCCCCAAACAGGTTCCGGGGCCAACGTCCTGACTTTC.

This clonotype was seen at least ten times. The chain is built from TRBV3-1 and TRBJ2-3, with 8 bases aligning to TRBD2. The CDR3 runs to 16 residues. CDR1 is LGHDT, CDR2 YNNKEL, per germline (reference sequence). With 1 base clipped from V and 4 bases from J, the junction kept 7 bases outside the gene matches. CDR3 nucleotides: TGTGCCAGCAGCCAAGCAACAGGACTAGCAGCAGATACGCAGTATTTT. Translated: CASSQATGLAADTQYF.

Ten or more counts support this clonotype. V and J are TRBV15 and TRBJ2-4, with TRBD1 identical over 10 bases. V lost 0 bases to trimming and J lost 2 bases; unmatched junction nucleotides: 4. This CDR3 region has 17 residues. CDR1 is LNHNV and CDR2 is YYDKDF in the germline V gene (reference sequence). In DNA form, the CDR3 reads TGTGCCACCAGCAGAGATCCGGGACAGGGGCCCAAAAACATTCAGTACTTC. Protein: CATSRDPGQGPKNIQYF.